The clone carrying this TCR beta chain was seen at least ten times. What it binds is unknown. cDNA libraries for TCR alpha and TCR beta, carrying sample barcodes and UMIs, came from 5'RACE with constant-segment primers. TCRdb processed the 5' RACE reads anew with MiXCR; each CDR3 protein has one entry. The repertoire holds about 280,000 distinct CDR3 sequences, roughly 8% seen once, with about 20% in the top ten. This record belongs to a study of T-cell memory formation after mild COVID-19. Findings of the study overall: Largely, contracting CD4+ clones fell within CM and EM, and contracting CD8+ clones within EMRA.

CDR3 length equals 16 residues. V lost 4 bases to trimming and J lost 5 bases; unmatched junction nucleotides: 7. The germline V gene has CDR1 SGHDT and CDR2 YYEEEE. Material for sequencing was PBMCs or a T cell subset sorted from them (not recorded which). The TCR was taken from a young man who had mild COVID-19 (a few samples of this study predate the infection). Cell type and time point are not known. The chain couples TRBV5-6 to TRBJ2-3, with 13 bases identical to TRBD2. The CDR3: CASSLGLAGRGDTQYF. CDR3 nucleotide sequence: TGTGCCAGCAGCCTGGGACTAGCGGGACGAGGAGATACGCAGTATTTT.